The 8 T cell receptor beta chains listed next were all sequenced from one sample in a study of blood T cell repertoires in COVID-19. The repertoire was sequenced with immunoSEQ multiplex PCR; TCRdb's copy has only in-frame clones and lacks some. The table lists about 150,000 clones, 80% to 90% of them singletons. The material sequenced was peripheral blood. Source of these receptors: a man at least 80 years old with acute or convalescent COVID-19.

The rearrangement joins TRBV12-3 or TRBV12-4 to TRBJ2-1; 7 nucleotides match TRBD2. The CDR3 sequence is 13 residues long. Unmatched junction bases numbered 2, after V lost 5 bases and J lost 4 bases. DNA for the CDR3: TGTGCCAGCAGTGTGCGGGGGTACAATGAGCAGTTCTTC. Its translation is CASSVRGYNEQFF.

The gene calls are TRBV18 and TRBJ1-1; D uncertain. The CDR3 loop spans 16 amino acids. Trimming cost V 0 bases and J 2 bases, with 13 bases left between them. From germline, CDR1 is KGHSH and CDR2 LQKENI. The CDR3 protein is CASSPPAVSSNTEAFF. The DNA of the CDR3 is TGTGCCAGCTCACCACCGGCGGTGAGTTCAAACACTGAAGCTTTCTTT.

In this sample, this clone turned up a few times. V and J are TRBV29-1 and TRBJ1-1; D uncertain. This CDR3 is built from 14 residues. CDR1 is SQVTM and CDR2 is ANQGSEA in the germline V gene. Trimming removed 6 bases at V and 1 base at J, with 15 bases between. CDR3 protein: CSVAPALRNTEAFF. DNA of the CDR3: TGCAGCGTAGCACCTGCCCTCCGGAACACTGAAGCTTTCTTT. Using reference TRBV29-1 and TRBJ1-1 for the parts outside the CDR3, the full variable domain is SAVISQKPSRDICQRGTSLTIQCQVDSQVTMMFWYRQQPGQSLTLIATANQGSEATYESGFVIDKFPISRPNLTFSTLTVSNMSPEDSSIYLCSVAPALRNTEAFFGQGTRLTVV.

This clone was picked up a small number of times. The V gene is TRBV4-1, the J gene TRBJ1-3; D is unclear. This CDR3 spans 15 amino acids. Per the germline V gene, CDR1 is MGHRA and CDR2 is YSYEKL. The V end was cut by 0 bases, the J end by 0 bases, with 6 bases between. The CDR3 region is CASSQDMSSGNTIYF. The DNA of the CDR3 is TGCGCCAGCAGCCAAGACATGTCCTCTGGAAACACCATATATTTT.

The chain carries TRBV19 and TRBJ2-7; a weak D match, TRBD1 (6 bases). Trimming pared 4 bases from V and 9 bases from J, leaving 19 bases between. CDR3 length: 14 residues. Germline loops: CDR1 LNHDA, CDR2 SQIVND (reference sequence). The CDR3 DNA is TGTGCCAGTAGTAGCGCAGGGGCGTTCGGTGGGCAGTACTTC. Translation gives CASSSAGAFGGQYF.

CDR3 loop: CAWTGDTEAFF. The CDR3 nucleotides read TGTGCCTGGACGGGGGACACTGAAGCTTTCTTT. The V and J genes are TRBV30 and TRBJ1-1; a possible D gene is TRBD1 (5 bases). The CDR3 is made up of 11 amino acids. Trimming removed 4 bases from V and 3 bases from J, with 6 bases in between. The germline V gene has CDR1 GTSNPN and CDR2 SVGIG (reference sequence). Supplemented by reference TRBV30 and TRBJ1-1, the full variable domain reads SQTIHQWPATLVQPVGSPLSLECTVEGTSNPNLYWYRQAAGRGLQLLFYSVGIGQISSEVPQNLSASRPQDRQFILSSKKLLLSDSGFYLCAWTGDTEAFFGQGTRLTVV.

J is TRBJ1-5 and V is TRBV6-5; 8 bases fit TRBD1. The CDR3 is made up of 13 amino acids. V lost 6 bases, J lost 7 bases, and 5 bases stayed unmatched. The germline gives CDR1 MNHEY, CDR2 SVGAGI. In DNA form, the CDR3 reads TGTGCCAGCAGGCAGGGGGCACACCAGCCCCAGCATTTT. Encoded protein: CASRQGAHQPQHF.

CDR3 sequence (DNA): TGTGCCAGCAGCTTAACCGACAGGGACTACGAGCAGTACTTC. This encodes CASSLTDRDYEQYF. V and J are TRBV7-9 and TRBJ2-7; 7 nucleotides line up with TRBD1. This CDR3 contains 14 residues. Trimming at V came to 2 bases and at J to 3 bases, leaving 4 bases not matched to a gene. CDR1 is SEHNR, CDR2 FQNEAQ, per germline (reference sequence).